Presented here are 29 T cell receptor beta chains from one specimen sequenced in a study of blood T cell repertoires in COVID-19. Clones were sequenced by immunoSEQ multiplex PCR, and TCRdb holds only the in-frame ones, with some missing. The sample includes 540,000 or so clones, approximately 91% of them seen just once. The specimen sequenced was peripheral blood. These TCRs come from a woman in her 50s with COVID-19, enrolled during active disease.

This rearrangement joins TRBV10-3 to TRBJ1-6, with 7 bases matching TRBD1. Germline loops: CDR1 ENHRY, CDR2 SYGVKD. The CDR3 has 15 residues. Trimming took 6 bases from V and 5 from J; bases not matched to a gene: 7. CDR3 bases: TGTGCCATCAGCCGTGGGACAGCCGATAATTCACCCCTCCACTTT. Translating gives CAISRGTADNSPLHF.

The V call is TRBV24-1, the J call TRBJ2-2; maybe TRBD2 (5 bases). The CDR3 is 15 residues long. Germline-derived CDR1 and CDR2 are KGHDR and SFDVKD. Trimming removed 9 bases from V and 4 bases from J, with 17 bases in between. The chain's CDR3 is CATSNGGGGTGELFF. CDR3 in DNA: TGTGCCACCTCCAACGGAGGCGGCGGCACCGGGGAGCTGTTTTTT.

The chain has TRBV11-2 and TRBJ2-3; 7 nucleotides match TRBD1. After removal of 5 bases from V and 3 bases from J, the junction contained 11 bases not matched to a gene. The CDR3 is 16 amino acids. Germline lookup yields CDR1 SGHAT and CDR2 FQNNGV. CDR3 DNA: TGTGCCAGCAGCAACTACAGGGGTCCCCGGACAGATACGCAGTATTTT. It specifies CASSNYRGPRTDTQYF.

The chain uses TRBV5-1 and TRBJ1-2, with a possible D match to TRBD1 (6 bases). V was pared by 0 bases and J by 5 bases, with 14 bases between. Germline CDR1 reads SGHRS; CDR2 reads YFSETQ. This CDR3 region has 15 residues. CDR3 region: CASSLEAGVGYGYTF. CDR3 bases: TGCGCCAGCAGCTTGGAGGCAGGGGTGGGGTATGGCTACACCTTC.

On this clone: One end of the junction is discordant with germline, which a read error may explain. The CDR3 DNA is TGTGCCAGCAGGGAAGGGACAGATCCCTATGGCTACACCTTC. This sequence encodes CASREGTDPYGYTF. The gene calls are TRBV2 and TRBJ1-2; 7 bases agree with TRBD1. Per the germline V gene, CDR1 is SNHLY and CDR2 is FYNNEI. The CDR3 length is 14 residues.

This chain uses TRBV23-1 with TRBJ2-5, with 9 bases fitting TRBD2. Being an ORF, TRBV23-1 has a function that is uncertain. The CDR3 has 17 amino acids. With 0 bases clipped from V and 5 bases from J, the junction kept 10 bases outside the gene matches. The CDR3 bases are TGCGCCAGCAGTCAATCGGGTGGTAGCGGGGGACAGGAGACCCAGTACTTC. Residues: CASSQSGGSGGQETQYF.

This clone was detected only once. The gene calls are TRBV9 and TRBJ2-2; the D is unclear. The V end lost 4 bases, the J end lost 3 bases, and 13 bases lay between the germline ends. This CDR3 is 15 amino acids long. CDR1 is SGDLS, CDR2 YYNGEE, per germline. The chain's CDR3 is CASSPSVGYTGELFF. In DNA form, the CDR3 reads TGTGCCAGCAGCCCATCTGTCGGGTACACCGGGGAGCTGTTTTTT.

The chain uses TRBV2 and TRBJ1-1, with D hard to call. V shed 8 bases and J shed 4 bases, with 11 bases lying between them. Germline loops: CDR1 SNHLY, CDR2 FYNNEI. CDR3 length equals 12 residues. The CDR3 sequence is CASLAGVTEAFF. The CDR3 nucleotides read TGTGCCAGCTTGGCCGGGGTCACTGAAGCTTTCTTT.

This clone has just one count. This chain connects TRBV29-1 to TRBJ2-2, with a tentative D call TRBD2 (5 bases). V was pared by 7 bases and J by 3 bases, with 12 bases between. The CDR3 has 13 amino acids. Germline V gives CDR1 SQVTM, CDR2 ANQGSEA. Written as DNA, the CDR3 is TGCAGCGCTTGGACTTCCTACACCGGGGAGCTGTTTTTT. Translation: CSAWTSYTGELFF.

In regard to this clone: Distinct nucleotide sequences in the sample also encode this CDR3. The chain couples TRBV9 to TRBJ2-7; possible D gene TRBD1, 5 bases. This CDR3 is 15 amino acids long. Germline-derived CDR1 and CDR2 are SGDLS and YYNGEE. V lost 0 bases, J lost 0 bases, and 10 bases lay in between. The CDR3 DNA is TGTGCCAGCAGCGTAGGGGGCCCGTCCTCCTACGAGCAGTACTTC. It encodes CASSVGGPSSYEQYF.

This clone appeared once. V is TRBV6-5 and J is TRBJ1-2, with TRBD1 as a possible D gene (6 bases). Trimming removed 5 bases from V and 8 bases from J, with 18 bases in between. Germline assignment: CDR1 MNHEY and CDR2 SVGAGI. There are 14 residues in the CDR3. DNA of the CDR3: TGTGCCAGCAGTCCCCTGACAGGCCCGAGAGGCTACACCTTC. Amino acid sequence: CASSPLTGPRGYTF.

The CDR3 sequence is CASGSYRDTDTQYF. The CDR3 nucleotides read TGTGCTAGTGGTTCGTACAGGGACACAGATACGCAGTATTTT. V usage is TRBV12-5 and J usage is TRBJ2-3, with a possible D match to TRBD1 (6 bases). V lost 4 bases and J lost 2, with 10 bases in between. This CDR3 contains 14 residues. CDR1 is LGHNT, CDR2 FRNRAP, per germline.

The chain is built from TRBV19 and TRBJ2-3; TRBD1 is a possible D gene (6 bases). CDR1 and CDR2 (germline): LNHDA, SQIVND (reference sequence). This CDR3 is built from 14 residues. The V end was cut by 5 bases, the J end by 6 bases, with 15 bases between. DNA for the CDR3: TGTGCCAGTAGTTTGGGGGCCGGTCGGGATACGCAGTATTTT. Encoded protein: CASSLGAGRDTQYF.

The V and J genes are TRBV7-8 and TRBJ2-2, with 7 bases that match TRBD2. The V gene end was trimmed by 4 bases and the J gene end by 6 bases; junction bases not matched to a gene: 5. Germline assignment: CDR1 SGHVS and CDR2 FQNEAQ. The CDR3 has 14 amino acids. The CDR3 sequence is CASSSPGGPGELFF. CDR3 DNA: TGTGCCAGCAGCTCCCCGGGGGGTCCCGGGGAGCTGTTTTTT.

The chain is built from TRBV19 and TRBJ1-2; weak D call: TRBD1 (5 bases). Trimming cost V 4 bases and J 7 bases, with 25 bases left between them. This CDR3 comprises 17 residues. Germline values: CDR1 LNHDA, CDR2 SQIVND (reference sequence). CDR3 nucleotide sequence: TGTGCCAGTAGTACATACGGGGCGGGGCCCCTGGGTCTTGGCTACACCTTC. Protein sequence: CASSTYGAGPLGLGYTF.

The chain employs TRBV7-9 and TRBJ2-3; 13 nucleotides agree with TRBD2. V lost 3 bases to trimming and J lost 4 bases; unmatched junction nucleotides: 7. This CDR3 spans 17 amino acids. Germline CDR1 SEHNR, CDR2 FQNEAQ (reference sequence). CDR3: CASSFLTSGGASDTQYF. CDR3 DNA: TGTGCCAGCAGCTTTCTCACTAGCGGGGGGGCATCAGATACGCAGTATTTT.

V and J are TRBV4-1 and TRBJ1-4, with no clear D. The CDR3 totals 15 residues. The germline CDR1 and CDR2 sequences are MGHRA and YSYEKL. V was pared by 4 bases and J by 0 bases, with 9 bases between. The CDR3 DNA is TGCGCCAGCAGCCGCGTCGTTGCAACTAATGAAAAACTGTTTTTT. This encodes CASSRVVATNEKLFF.

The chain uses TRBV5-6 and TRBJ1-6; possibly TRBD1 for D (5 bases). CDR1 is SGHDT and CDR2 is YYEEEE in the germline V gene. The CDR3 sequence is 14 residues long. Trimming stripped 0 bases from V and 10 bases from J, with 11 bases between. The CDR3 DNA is TGTGCCAGCAGCTTGGAGGCAGGGCGATCACCCCTCCACTTT. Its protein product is CASSLEAGRSPLHF.

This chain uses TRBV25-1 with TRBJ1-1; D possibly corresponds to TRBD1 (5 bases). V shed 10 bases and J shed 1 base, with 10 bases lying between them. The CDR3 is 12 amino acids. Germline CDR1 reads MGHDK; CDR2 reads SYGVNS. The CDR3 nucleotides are TGTGCCACCCGAAGGGGGAACACTGAAGCTTTCTTT. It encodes CATRRGNTEAFF.

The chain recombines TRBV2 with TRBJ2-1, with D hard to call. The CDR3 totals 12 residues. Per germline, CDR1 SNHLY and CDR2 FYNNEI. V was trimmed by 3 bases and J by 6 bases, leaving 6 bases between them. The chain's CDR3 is CASSDPGNEQFF. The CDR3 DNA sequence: TGTGCCAGCAGTGACCCGGGCAATGAGCAGTTCTTC.

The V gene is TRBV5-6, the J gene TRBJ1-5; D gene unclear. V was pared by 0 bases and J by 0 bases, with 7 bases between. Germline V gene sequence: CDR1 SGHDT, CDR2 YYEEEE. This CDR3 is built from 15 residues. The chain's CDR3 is CASSLAGVSNQPQHF. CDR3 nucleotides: TGTGCCAGCAGCTTGGCCGGGGTTAGCAATCAGCCCCAGCATTTT.

This CDR3 reads CASSPGLNYGYTF. The CDR3 coding sequence is TGTGCCAGCAGCCCCGGACTGAACTATGGCTACACCTTC. This chain joins TRBV7-9 and TRBJ1-2, with no clear D. Trimming stripped 5 bases from V and 2 bases from J, with 9 bases between. This CDR3 is built from 13 residues. Germline assignment: CDR1 SEHNR and CDR2 FQNEAQ (reference sequence).

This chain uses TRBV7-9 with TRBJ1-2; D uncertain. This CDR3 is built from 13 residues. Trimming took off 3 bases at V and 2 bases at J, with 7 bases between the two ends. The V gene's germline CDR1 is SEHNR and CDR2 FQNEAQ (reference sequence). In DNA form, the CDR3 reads TGTGCCAGCAGCTTCGGAGGAAACTATGGCTACACCTTC. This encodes CASSFGGNYGYTF.

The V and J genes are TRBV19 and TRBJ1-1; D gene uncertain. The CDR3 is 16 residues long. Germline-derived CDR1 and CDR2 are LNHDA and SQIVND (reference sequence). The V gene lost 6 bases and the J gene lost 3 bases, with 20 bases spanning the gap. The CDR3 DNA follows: TGTGCCAGTAGCGCCTTCACCCGGGTTGTTGACACTGAAGCTTTCTTT. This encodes CASSAFTRVVDTEAFF.

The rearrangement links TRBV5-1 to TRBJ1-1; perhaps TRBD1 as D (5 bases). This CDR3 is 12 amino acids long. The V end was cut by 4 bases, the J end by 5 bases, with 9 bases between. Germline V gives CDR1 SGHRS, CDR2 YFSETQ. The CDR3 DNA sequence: TGCGCCAGCAGCGTGACAGAGACTGAAGCTTTCTTT. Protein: CASSVTETEAFF.

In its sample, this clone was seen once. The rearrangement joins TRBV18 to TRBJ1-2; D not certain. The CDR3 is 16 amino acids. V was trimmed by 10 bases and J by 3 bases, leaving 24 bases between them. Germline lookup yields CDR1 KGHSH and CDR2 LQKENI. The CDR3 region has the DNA TGTGCCACCAAAGATGATTGGAGCCTGACGGACTATGGCTACACCTTC. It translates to CATKDDWSLTDYGYTF.

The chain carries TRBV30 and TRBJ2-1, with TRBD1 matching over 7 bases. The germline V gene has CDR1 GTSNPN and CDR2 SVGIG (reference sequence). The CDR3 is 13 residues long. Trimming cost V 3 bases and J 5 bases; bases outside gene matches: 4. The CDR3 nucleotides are TGTGCCTGGAGCCGGGACAGTAACAATGAGCAGTTCTTC. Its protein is CAWSRDSNNEQFF.

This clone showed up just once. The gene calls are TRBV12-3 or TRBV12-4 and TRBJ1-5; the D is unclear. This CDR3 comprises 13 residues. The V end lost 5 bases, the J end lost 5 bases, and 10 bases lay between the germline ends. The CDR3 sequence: CASSRATDQPQHF. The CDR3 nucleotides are TGTGCCAGCAGTAGAGCGACGGATCAGCCCCAGCATTTT.

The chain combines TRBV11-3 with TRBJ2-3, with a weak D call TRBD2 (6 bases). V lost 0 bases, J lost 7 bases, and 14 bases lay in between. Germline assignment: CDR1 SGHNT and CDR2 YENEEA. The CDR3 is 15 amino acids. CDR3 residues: CASSLDTTGEYTQYF. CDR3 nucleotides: TGTGCCAGCAGCTTAGATACCACGGGGGAATATACGCAGTATTTT.